One T cell receptor beta chain is described in this entry. Its matching antigen is unknown. Deletions cut 3 bases from V and 3 bases from J, with 5 bases between. This CDR3 has 13 residues. Germline lookup yields CDR1 MNHEY and CDR2 SMNVEV (reference sequence). The sample belongs to a study of persistence of HIV-infected CD4 T cells. For the study at large: Multiple blood draws of up to 180 mL, except two donors with single leukapheresis.

This was the immunoSEQ version 4 assay in survey mode. Generated by immunoSEQ multiplex PCR, the TCRdb table keeps only in-frame clones and is missing some. The table lists 30,000 or so clones, 82% of them singletons. Cells were stimulated with CMV-infected fibroblast lysates at around 9.1 ug/mL. Sorted nonresponding memory CD4+ T cells were CD40L-negative, CD69-negative, CD45RO-high. J is TRBJ2-2 and V is TRBV27; D call uncertain. This clonotype was obtained from an adult man with HIV who was CMV-seropositive. Sequences were derived from CD4+ T cells sorted from PBMCs after roughly 18-hour stimulation, sampled from a patient who received antiretroviral therapy. The chain's CDR3 is CASSFVHTGELFF. The DNA for the CDR3 is TGTGCCAGCAGTTTTGTCCACACCGGGGAGCTGTTTTTT.